The clone carrying this TCR beta chain appeared many times. Its antigen is currently unknown. This record belongs to a study of regulatory T cells in long-lasting Graves disease. Across the study: Newly diagnosed Graves' patients took antithyroid drugs under 3 months.

Whole-study results and caveats: There was favoring of TRBV28, TRBJ1-2 and TRBJ2-5 in persistent disease.

CDR3-region Arm-PCR and iRepertoire HTBI primers produced the TCR beta libraries. MiXCR, run by TCRdb on the multiplex PCR reads, gives a single entry per CDR3 protein. The sample lists about 540,000 distinct CDR3 sequences, roughly 12% occurring once. The J segment lost 8 bases and the V segment lost 2 bases, leaving 6 bases of the junction unmatched. There are 14 residues in the CDR3. CDR1 and CDR2 (germline): MNHEY, SVGEGT. Time point of the sample: newly diagnosed GD, antithyroid drugs for less than 3 months. TCR sequences were obtained from RNA taken from PBMCs. In addition, the sample was reused for a study of T cells in Graves' hyperthyroidism and ophthalmopathy. That report notes: TCR CDR3 underwent first-round RT-PCR with the HTBI primer set.

The material was peripheral blood mononuclear cells (PBMCs), obtained at new diagnosis, from a patient treated with antithyroid drugs. The J gene is TRBJ2-7, the V gene TRBV6-2 or TRBV6-3; 10 bases map to TRBD2. This TCR was sampled from a man aged 25 to 45 with Graves disease. CDR3 DNA sequence: TGTGCCAGCAGTTACGGTCTAGCGGGAGTCAAGCAGTACTTC. It translates to CASSYGLAGVKQYF.